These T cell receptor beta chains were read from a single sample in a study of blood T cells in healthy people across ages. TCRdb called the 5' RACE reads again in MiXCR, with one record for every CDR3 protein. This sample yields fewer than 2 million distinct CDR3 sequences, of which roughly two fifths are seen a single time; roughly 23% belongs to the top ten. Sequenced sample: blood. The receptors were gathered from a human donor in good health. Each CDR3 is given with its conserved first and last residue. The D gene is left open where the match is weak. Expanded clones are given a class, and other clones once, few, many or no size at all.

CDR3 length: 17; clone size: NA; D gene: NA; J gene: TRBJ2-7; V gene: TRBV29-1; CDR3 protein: CSVRSVLRADRVYEQYF; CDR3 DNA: TGCAGCGTTCGTTCGGTTCTACGAGCGGACAGAGTCTACGAGCAGTACTTC
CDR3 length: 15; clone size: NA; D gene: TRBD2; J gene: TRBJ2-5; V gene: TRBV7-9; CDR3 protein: CASSYPGTSGGTQYF; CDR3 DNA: TGTGCCAGCAGCTATCCCGGGACTAGCGGGGGTACCCAGTACTTC
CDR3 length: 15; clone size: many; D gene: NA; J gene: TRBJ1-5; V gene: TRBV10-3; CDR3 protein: CAISDYPGQMQPQHF; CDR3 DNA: TGTGCCATCAGTGATTATCCGGGGCAGATGCAGCCCCAGCATTTT
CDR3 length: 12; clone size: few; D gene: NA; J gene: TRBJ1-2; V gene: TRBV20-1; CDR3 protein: CSARGSGGGYTF; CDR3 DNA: TGCAGTGCTAGAGGGAGCGGAGGTGGCTACACCTTC
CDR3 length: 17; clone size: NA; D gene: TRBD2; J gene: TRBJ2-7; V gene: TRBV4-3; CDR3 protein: CASSLGTGGFSYNEQYF; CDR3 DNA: TGCGCCAGCAGCCTAGGGACGGGGGGGTTCTCCTACAATGAGCAGTACTTC
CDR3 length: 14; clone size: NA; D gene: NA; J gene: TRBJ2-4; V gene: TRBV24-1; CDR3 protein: CATSHPGPLNIQYF; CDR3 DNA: TGTGCCACCAGTCATCCCGGTCCGTTAAACATTCAGTACTTC
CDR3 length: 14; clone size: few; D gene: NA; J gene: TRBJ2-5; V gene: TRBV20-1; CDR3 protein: CSASLLGAQETQYF; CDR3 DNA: TGCAGTGCTAGCCTCCTGGGGGCACAAGAGACCCAGTACTTC
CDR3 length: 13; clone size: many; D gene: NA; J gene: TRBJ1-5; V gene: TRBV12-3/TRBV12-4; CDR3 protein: CASSLSSNQPQHF; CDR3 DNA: TGTGCCAGCAGCTTAAGTAGCAATCAGCCCCAGCATTTT
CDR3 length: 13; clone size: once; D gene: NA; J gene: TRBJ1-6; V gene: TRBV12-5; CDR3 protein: CASGLNPSRGLHF; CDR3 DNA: TGTGCTAGTGGTTTGAATCCATCCAGAGGACTCCACTTT
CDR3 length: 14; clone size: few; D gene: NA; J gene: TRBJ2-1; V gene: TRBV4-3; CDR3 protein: CASSQVTGSDEQFF; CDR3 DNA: TGCGCCAGCAGCCAAGTAACAGGGAGCGATGAGCAGTTCTTC
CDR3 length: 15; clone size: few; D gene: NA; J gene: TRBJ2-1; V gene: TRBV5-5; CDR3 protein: CASSPRSDSYNEQFF; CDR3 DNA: TGTGCCAGCAGCCCCCGGTCTGACTCCTACAATGAGCAGTTCTTC
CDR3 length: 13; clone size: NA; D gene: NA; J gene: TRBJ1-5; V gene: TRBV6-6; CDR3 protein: CASRYHSNQPQHF; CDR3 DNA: TGTGCCAGCAGGTACCATAGCAATCAGCCCCAGCATTTT
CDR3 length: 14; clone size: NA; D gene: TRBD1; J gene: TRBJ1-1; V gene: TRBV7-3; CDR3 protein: CASSLSRGQTEAFF; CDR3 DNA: TGTGCCAGCAGCTTAAGCAGGGGGCAAACTGAAGCTTTCTTT
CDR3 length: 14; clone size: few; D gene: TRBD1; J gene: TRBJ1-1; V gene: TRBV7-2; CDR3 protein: CASSSRQGVTEAFF; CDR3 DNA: TGTGCCAGCAGCAGTCGACAGGGGGTCACTGAAGCTTTCTTT
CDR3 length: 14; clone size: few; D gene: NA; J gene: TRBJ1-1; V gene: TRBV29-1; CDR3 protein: CSVDLSGTNTEAFF; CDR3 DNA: TGCAGCGTTGACCTTTCCGGGACGAACACTGAAGCTTTCTTT
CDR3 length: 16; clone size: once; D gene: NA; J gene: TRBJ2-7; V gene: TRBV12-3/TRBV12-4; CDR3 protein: CASTRSFRAENYEQYF; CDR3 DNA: TGTGCCAGCACTAGGAGCTTTAGAGCAGAGAACTACGAGCAGTACTTC
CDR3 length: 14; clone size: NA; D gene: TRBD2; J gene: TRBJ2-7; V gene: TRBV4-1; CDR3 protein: CASSYSGGGCEQYF; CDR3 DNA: TGCGCCAGCAGCTATAGCGGGGGGGGATGCGAGCAGTACTTC
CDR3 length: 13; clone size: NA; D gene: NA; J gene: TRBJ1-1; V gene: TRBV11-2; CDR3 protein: CASSLGSRGTAFF; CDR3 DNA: TGTGCCAGCAGCTTAGGGTCTCGGGGCACCGCTTTCTTT
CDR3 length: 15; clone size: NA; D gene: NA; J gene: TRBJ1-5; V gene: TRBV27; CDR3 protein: CASSPSLDRRQPQHF; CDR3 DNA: TGTGCCAGCAGTCCAAGTCTCGACCGACGTCAGCCCCAGCATTTT
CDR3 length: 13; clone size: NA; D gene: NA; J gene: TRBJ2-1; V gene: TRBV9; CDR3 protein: CASSVGVGGEQFF; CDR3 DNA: TGTGCCAGCAGCGTAGGGGTAGGGGGTGAGCAGTTCTTC
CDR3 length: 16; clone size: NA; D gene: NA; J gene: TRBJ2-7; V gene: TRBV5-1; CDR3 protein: CASSFSSGLNTYEQYF; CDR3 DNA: TGCGCCAGCAGCTTTAGTTCCGGACTAAATACCTACGAGCAGTACTTC
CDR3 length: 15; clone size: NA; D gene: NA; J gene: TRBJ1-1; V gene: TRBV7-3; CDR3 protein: CASSSQVGLNTEAFF; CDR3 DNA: TGTGCCAGCAGCTCCCAAGTGGGACTGAACACTGAAGCTTTCTTT
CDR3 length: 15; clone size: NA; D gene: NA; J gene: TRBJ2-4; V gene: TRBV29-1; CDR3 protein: CSVEGTGGAKNIQYF; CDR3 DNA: TGCAGCGTTGAAGGGACTGGCGGGGCCAAAAACATTCAGTACTTC
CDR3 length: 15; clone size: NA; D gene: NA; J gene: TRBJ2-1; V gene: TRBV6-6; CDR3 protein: CASSLRGGSHNEQFF; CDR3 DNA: TGTGCCAGCAGCCTCAGAGGAGGTTCCCACAATGAGCAGTTCTTC
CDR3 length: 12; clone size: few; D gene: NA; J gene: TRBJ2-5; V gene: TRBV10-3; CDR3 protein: CAISENSETQYF; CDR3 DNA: TGTGCCATCAGTGAGAATTCCGAGACCCAGTACTTC
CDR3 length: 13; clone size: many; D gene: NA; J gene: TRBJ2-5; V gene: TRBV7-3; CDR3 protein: CASSLSSEETQYF; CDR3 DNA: TGTGCCAGCAGCTTAAGCAGCGAAGAGACCCAGTACTTC
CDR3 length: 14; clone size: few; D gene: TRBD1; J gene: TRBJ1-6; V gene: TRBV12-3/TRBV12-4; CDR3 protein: CASSLWGQASPLHF; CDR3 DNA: TGTGCCAGCAGTTTATGGGGACAGGCGTCACCCCTCCACTTT
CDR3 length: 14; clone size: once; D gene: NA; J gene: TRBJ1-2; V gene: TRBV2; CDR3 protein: CASSEFGASYGYTF; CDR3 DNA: TGTGCCAGCAGTGAATTCGGTGCTAGCTATGGCTACACCTTC
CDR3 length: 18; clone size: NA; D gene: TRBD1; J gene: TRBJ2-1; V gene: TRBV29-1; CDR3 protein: CSVEDPLRFTGQGNEQFF; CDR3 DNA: TGCAGCGTTGAAGATCCTCTCCGGTTCACCGGACAGGGTAATGAGCAGTTCTTC
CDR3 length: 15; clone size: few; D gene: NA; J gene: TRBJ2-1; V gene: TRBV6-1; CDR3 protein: CASSGGVPPKVEQFF; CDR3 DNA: TGTGCCAGCAGTGGGGGGGTGCCCCCCAAAGTTGAGCAGTTCTTC
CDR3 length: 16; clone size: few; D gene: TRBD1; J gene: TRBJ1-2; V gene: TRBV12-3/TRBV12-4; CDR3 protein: CASSFMGTGGDYGYTF; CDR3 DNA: TGTGCCAGCAGTTTTATGGGGACAGGGGGTGACTATGGCTACACCTTC
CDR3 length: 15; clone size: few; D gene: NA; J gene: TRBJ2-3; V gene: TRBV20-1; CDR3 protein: CSARDWGSNTDTQYF; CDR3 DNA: TGCAGTGCTAGAGACTGGGGTTCGAACACAGATACGCAGTATTTT
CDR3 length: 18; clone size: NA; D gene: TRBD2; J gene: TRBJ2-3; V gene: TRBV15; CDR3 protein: CATSREAAGGLVTDTQYF; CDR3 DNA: TGTGCCACCAGCAGAGAGGCCGCGGGGGGGCTGGTCACAGATACGCAGTATTTT
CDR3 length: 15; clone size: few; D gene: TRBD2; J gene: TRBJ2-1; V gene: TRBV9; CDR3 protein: CASSGLAGGVNEQFF; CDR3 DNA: TGTGCCAGCAGCGGCCTAGCGGGGGGGGTCAATGAGCAGTTCTTC
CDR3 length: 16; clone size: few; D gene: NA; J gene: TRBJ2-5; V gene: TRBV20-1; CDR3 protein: CSARDTGWGFQETQYF; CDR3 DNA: TGCAGTGCTAGAGATACAGGGTGGGGGTTCCAAGAGACCCAGTACTTC
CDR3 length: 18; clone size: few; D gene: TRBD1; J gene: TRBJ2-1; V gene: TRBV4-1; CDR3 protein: CASSQPSTGDSTYNEQFF; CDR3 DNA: TGCGCCAGCAGCCAACCTTCGACAGGGGATAGCACCTACAATGAGCAGTTCTTC
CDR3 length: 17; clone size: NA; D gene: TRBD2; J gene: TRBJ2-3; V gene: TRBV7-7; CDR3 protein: CASSPAGGGRSTDTQYF; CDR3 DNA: TGTGCTAGCAGCCCCGCGGGGGGCGGGCGAAGCACAGATACGCAGTATTTT
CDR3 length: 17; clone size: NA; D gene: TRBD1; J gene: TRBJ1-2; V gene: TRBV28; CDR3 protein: CASSFEGALTDNYGYTF; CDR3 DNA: TGTGCCAGCAGTTTTGAGGGGGCCCTAACAGATAACTATGGCTACACCTTC
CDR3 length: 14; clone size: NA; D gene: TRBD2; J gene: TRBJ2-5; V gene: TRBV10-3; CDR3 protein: CAINTGLAEGTQYF; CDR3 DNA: TGTGCCATCAATACGGGACTAGCAGAGGGGACCCAGTACTTC